This TCR beta chain was documented in a study of cytomegalovirus exposure and HLA in healthy donors. Per germline, CDR1 WNHNN and CDR2 SYGVQD (reference sequence). The CDR3 sequence is 14 residues long. The ends were cut back, 3 bases at V and 11 bases at J, with 19 bases in the middle. PCR used 60 Vbeta primers and 13 Jbeta primers. Produced via immunoSEQ multiplex PCR; TCRdb's table is partial and in-frame only. The repertoire holds 100,000 to 150,000 clones, with roughly 80% as singletons. Input material: PBMCs. The chain combines TRBV10-1 with TRBJ1-2; maybe TRBD1 (5 bases). This TCR came from a man between 18 and 35 years old in good health and CMV-seropositive. As DNA, the CDR3 is TGCGCCAGCAGTGAAACCTTGTGGCAGGGTAATTACACCTTC. Residues: CASSETLWQGNYTF.